Below, 17 T cell receptor beta chains from the same sample are listed, as sequenced in a study of cytomegalovirus exposure and HLA in healthy donors. In the PCR, 60 Vbeta and 13 Jbeta primers were used. Clones were read by immunoSEQ multiplex PCR, and TCRdb kept only the in-frame ones, dropping some. Among around 170,000 clones listed, 60% to 80% were seen once. The source material was PBMCs. The receptors were sampled from a male donor in good health and CMV-seronegative.

The gene calls are TRBV25-1 and TRBJ1-1; D remains unclear. The CDR3 is 15 residues long. CDR1 is MGHDK and CDR2 is SYGVNS in the germline V gene. The V gene lost 5 bases and the J gene lost 5 bases, with 18 bases spanning the gap. The CDR3 DNA is TGTGCCAGCAGTCCTTCGGGGTTGGGAAGGACTGAAGCTTTCTTT. Protein: CASSPSGLGRTEAFF. The full variable domain, completed using reference TRBV25-1 and TRBJ1-1, is EADIYQTPRYLVIGTGKKITLECSQTMGHDKMYWYQQDPGMELHLIHYSYGVNSTEKGDLSSESTVSRIRTEHFPLTLESARPSHTSQYLCASSPSGLGRTEAFFGQGTRLTVV.

V usage is TRBV5-6 and J usage is TRBJ1-2, with TRBD1 as a possible D gene (5 bases). Germline V gene data show CDR1 as SGHDT and CDR2 as YYEEEE. CDR3 size: 15 residues. V lost 2 bases to trimming and J lost 4 bases, with 15 bases between them. The CDR3, as DNA: TGTGCCAGCAGCTTAGACGTCGACAGACCCTATGGCTACACCTTC. Translated, it gives CASSLDVDRPYGYTF. Variable domain in full (rest from reference TRBV5-6 and TRBJ1-2): DAGVTQSPTHLIKTRGQQVTLRCSPKSGHDTVSWYQQALGQGPQFIFQYYEEEERQRGNFPDRFSGHQFPNYSSELNVNALLLGDSALYLCASSLDVDRPYGYTFGSGTRLTVV.

The chain carries TRBV7-6 and TRBJ2-3; D may be TRBD1 (5 bases). The germline CDR1 and CDR2 sequences are SGHVS and FNYEAQ. The CDR3 spans 15 residues. Between the trimmed V and J ends, which lost 0 bases and 0 bases, there was a span of 7 bases. CDR3: CASSLARQSTDTQYF. CDR3 DNA sequence: TGTGCCAGCAGCTTAGCGCGACAGAGCACAGATACGCAGTATTTT.

V usage is TRBV11-2 and J usage is TRBJ2-5; 8 bases match TRBD1. The J segment lost 2 bases and the V segment lost 2 bases, leaving 10 bases of the junction unmatched. Germline V CDR1 and CDR2: SGHAT, FQNNGV. The CDR3 length is 17 residues. CDR3 protein: CASSLYPDRAGQETQYF. CDR3 DNA: TGTGCCAGCAGCTTATACCCGGACAGGGCGGGACAAGAGACCCAGTACTTC.

This chain links TRBV5-5 with TRBJ1-2, with D perhaps TRBD1 (6 bases). CDR1 is SGHKS, CDR2 YYEKEE, per germline (reference sequence). V dropped 0 bases and J dropped 3 bases, with 12 bases sitting between them. This CDR3 spans 15 amino acids. As DNA, the CDR3 is TGTGCCAGCAGCTTGGGGCAGGGGTATGACTATGGCTACACCTTC. It translates to CASSLGQGYDYGYTF.

The chain joins TRBV28 to TRBJ1-1, with 9 positions matching TRBD1. V shed 5 bases, J shed 1 base, and the junction held 5 bases outside the gene matches. CDR1 and CDR2 from the germline V gene are MDHEN and SYDVKM. The CDR3 runs to 15 residues. In DNA form, the CDR3 reads TGTGCCAGCAGTCAGGACAGGGGAACGAACACTGAAGCTTTCTTT. Protein: CASSQDRGTNTEAFF. The full variable domain, its missing parts supplied by reference TRBV28 and TRBJ1-1, is DVKVTQSSRYLVKRTGEKVFLECVQDMDHENMFWYRQDPGLGLRLIYFSYDVKMKEKGDIPEGYSVSREKKERFSLILESASTNQTSMYLCASSQDRGTNTEAFFGQGTRLTVV.

The J gene is TRBJ2-5, the V gene TRBV19; 7 bases align to TRBD1. The germline gives CDR1 LNHDA, CDR2 SQIVND (reference sequence). The CDR3 length is 15 residues. Unmatched junction bases numbered 3, after V lost 2 bases and J lost 0 bases. The DNA of the CDR3 is TGTGCCAGTAGTATAAAGGGACAGTACCAAGAGACCCAGTACTTC. This sequence encodes CASSIKGQYQETQYF. Filled out from reference TRBV19 and TRBJ2-5, the complete variable domain reads DGGITQSPKYLFRKEGQNVTLSCEQNLNHDAMYWYRQDPGQGLRLIYYSQIVNDFQKGDIAEGYSVSREKKESFPLTVTSAQKNPTAFYLCASSIKGQYQETQYFGPGTRLLVL.

The chain joins TRBV18 to TRBJ2-5; D gene uncertain. The CDR3 is made up of 13 amino acids. The V and J ends lost 3 bases and 0 bases respectively, with 5 bases between them. The germline V gene has CDR1 KGHSH and CDR2 LQKENI. CDR3 residues: CASSPSYQETQYF. In DNA, the CDR3 is TGTGCCAGCTCACCTTCGTACCAAGAGACCCAGTACTTC.

As for this clone: The identical CDR3 is also encoded by other nucleotide sequences in the sample. The chain recombines TRBV6-5 with TRBJ1-1; 7 bases agree with TRBD1. CDR3 size: 14 residues. V gave up 5 bases and J gave up 0 bases; unmatched junction bases: 3. Germline CDR1 reads MNHEY; CDR2 reads SVGAGI. For the CDR3, the DNA is TGTGCCAGCAGTCTCGACAGGGTGAACACTGAAGCTTTCTTT. Protein: CASSLDRVNTEAFF.

J is TRBJ2-7 and V is TRBV6-5; D possibly corresponds to TRBD2 (6 bases). The ends were cut back, 5 bases at V and 3 bases at J, with 14 bases in the middle. CDR1 is MNHEY, CDR2 SVGAGI, per germline. This CDR3 comprises 14 residues. CDR3 sequence (DNA): TGTGCCAGCAGTGAAAGAGGAGGGTTCTACGAGCAGTACTTC. This gives the protein CASSERGGFYEQYF.

The rearrangement links TRBV4-3 to TRBJ2-2; D is uncertain. Germline V gives CDR1 LGHNA, CDR2 YSLEER. The V end lost 0 bases, the J end lost 0 bases, and 11 bases lay between the germline ends. The CDR3 is 17 residues long. The DNA for the CDR3 is TGCGCCAGCAGCCAAGATACAGTATACACGAACACCGGGGAGCTGTTTTTT. Residues: CASSQDTVYTNTGELFF.

V usage is TRBV27 and J usage is TRBJ2-6; D call uncertain. Germline V gene lookup returns CDR1 MNHEY and CDR2 SMNVEV (reference sequence). Trimming stripped 10 bases from V and 1 base from J, with 8 bases between. The CDR3 loop spans 13 amino acids. CDR3 amino acids: CATRFSGANVLTF. CDR3 bases: TGTGCCACGAGGTTTTCTGGGGCCAACGTCCTGACTTTC.

This sequence joins TRBV28 and TRBJ1-1; a possible D gene is TRBD1 (5 bases). Trimming left V 3 bases short and J 7 bases short, with 12 bases between. The germline V gene encodes CDR1 MDHEN and CDR2 SYDVKM. The CDR3 is 13 amino acids. Written as DNA, the CDR3 is TGTGCCAGCAGTTTGACGGGGGTCGGTGAAGCTTTCTTT. It yields the protein CASSLTGVGEAFF.

The V gene is TRBV10-3, the J gene TRBJ2-7; 9 bases line up with TRBD2. Germline V gives CDR1 ENHRY, CDR2 SYGVKD. CDR3 length equals 19 residues. Trimming cost V 8 bases and J 3 bases; bases outside gene matches: 23. CDR3: CAIEAEPGLAIRGVYEQYF. In DNA, the CDR3 is TGTGCCATCGAAGCCGAACCGGGACTAGCAATACGCGGGGTCTACGAGCAGTACTTC.

V gene TRBV4-1 combines with J gene TRBJ1-6; maybe TRBD1 (6 bases). The length of the CDR3 is 14 residues. Germline-derived CDR1 and CDR2 are MGHRA and YSYEKL. The germline V and J ends were trimmed by 0 bases and 10 bases, with 10 bases remaining between them. Here the CDR3 reads CASSQETGSSPLHF. CDR3 nucleotide sequence: TGCGCCAGCAGCCAAGAAACAGGGTCCTCACCCCTCCACTTT.

V gene TRBV27 combines with J gene TRBJ1-1; 8 bases are shared with TRBD1. From germline, CDR1 is MNHEY and CDR2 SMNVEV (reference sequence). Trimming removed 8 bases from V and 4 bases from J; junction bases left unmatched: 9. The CDR3 has 14 amino acids. The CDR3 loop is CASAAGGLGTEAFF. The CDR3 DNA follows: TGTGCCAGCGCCGCAGGGGGCTTGGGCACTGAAGCTTTCTTT.

The V call is TRBV6-5, the J call TRBJ2-1, with TRBD1 matching 9 bases. This CDR3 region has 15 residues. Germline CDR1 reads MNHEY; CDR2 reads SVGAGI. V was clipped by 6 bases and J by 4 bases; unmatched bases: 7. Here the CDR3 DNA reads TGTGCCAGCAGCCGCACAGGGGGCCGGTACAATGAGCAGTTCTTC. The encoded protein is CASSRTGGRYNEQFF.